The next 27 T cell receptor beta chains were all read from a single sample in a study of blood T cell repertoires in COVID-19. TCRdb keeps only in-frame clones here, not all; method: immunoSEQ multiplex PCR. In the table there are more than 50,000 clones, roughly 90% of which are singletons. Source material: peripheral blood. These receptors all stem from an older man with acute or convalescent COVID-19.

This sequence joins TRBV18 and TRBJ1-5; 7 bases are a match to TRBD1. Germline V gene data show CDR1 as KGHSH and CDR2 as LQKENI. J gave up 7 bases and V 6 bases, and 9 bases lay outside the gene matches. The CDR3 has 14 residues. CDR3 sequence reads: CASSQGGPEQPQHF. The CDR3 region has the DNA TGTGCCAGCTCGCAGGGGGGACCGGAGCAGCCCCAGCATTTT.

The chain employs TRBV25-1 and TRBJ1-6; 12 bases are a match to TRBD1. Germline V gene lookup returns CDR1 MGHDK and CDR2 SYGVNS. CDR3 length: 14 residues. V lost 3 bases and J lost 14; bases outside the gene matches: 5. The CDR3 bases are TGTGCCAGCAGTGATGGGACAGGGGGCATAACCCTCCACTTT. This translates into CASSDGTGGITLHF.

The chain uses TRBV5-5 and TRBJ2-7; TRBD2 agrees at 11 bases. The CDR3 totals 18 residues. The germline CDR1 and CDR2 sequences are SGHKS and YYEKEE (reference sequence). V lost 0 bases and J lost 2; bases outside the gene matches: 10. The CDR3 nucleotides read TGTGCCAGCAGCTTGGCGCTAGCGGGGGGCTCCTCTCCCTACGAGCAGTACTTC. Amino acid sequence: CASSLALAGGSSPYEQYF.

This chain connects TRBV5-4 to TRBJ1-6, with D possibly TRBD1 on 6 matching bases. The V and J ends lost 3 bases and 7 bases respectively, with 14 bases between them. Germline V gene sequence: CDR1 SGHNT, CDR2 YYREEE (reference sequence). The CDR3 has 15 amino acids. CDR3 protein: CASSWGRGENSPLHF. The CDR3 DNA follows: TGTGCCAGCAGCTGGGGGAGGGGGGAAAATTCACCCCTCCACTTT.

The chain combines TRBV19 with TRBJ1-4; possible D gene TRBD1, 5 bases. The CDR3 length is 13 residues. The V and J ends lost 5 bases and 14 bases respectively, with 18 bases between them. Germline V gene lookup returns CDR1 LNHDA and CDR2 SQIVND (reference sequence). The DNA of the CDR3 is TGTGCCAGTAGTTTCCAGGGAGGACTGCGGCTGTTTTTT. It yields the protein CASSFQGGLRLFF. The full variable domain, completed using reference TRBV19 and TRBJ1-4, is DGGITQSPKYLFRKEGQNVTLSCEQNLNHDAMYWYRQDPGQGLRLIYYSQIVNDFQKGDIAEGYSVSREKKESFPLTVTSAQKNPTAFYLCASSFQGGLRLFFGSGTQLSVL.

This clone was counted a single time. The J gene is TRBJ2-2, the V gene TRBV9; no definite D call. The CDR3 has 14 residues. Trimming took 0 bases from V and 4 from J, leaving 7 bases between them. Germline lookup yields CDR1 SGDLS and CDR2 YYNGEE. Here the CDR3 DNA reads TGTGCCAGCAGCGTAGCAGGTGGCACCGGGGAGCTGTTTTTT. Its protein is CASSVAGGTGELFF.

This chain uses TRBV6-5 with TRBJ2-5; 11 nucleotides align to TRBD2. Germline CDR1 reads MNHEY; CDR2 reads SVGAGI. V lost 7 bases, J lost 3 bases, and 7 bases stayed unmatched. This CDR3 contains 15 residues. CDR3 sequence (DNA): TGTGCCAGCACCCAGACTAGCGGGGCGGAAGAGACCCAGTACTTC. Translated: CASTQTSGAEETQYF.

The chain recombines TRBV7-9 with TRBJ2-7; 8 bases map to TRBD1. Germline V gives CDR1 SEHNR, CDR2 FQNEAQ (reference sequence). This CDR3 is 14 amino acids long. V shed 1 base, J shed 4 bases, and the junction held 3 bases outside the gene matches. This CDR3 reads CASSLGQGKYEQYF. In DNA, the CDR3 is TGTGCCAGCAGCTTAGGACAGGGGAAGTACGAGCAGTACTTC.

The rearrangement links TRBV14 to TRBJ2-1; 7 bases align to TRBD2. Looked up from germline, CDR1 is SGHDN and CDR2 is FVKESK. Germline trimming cut 3 bases from V and 13 bases from J; bases unmatched to any gene: 3. The CDR3 runs to 11 residues. This chain's CDR3 is CASSQGTTQFF. In DNA, the CDR3 is TGTGCCAGCAGCCAGGGGACTACTCAGTTCTTC.

The rearrangement links TRBV6-5 to TRBJ2-7, with TRBD1 matching 8 bases. This CDR3 comprises 15 residues. The V gene end was trimmed by 6 bases and the J gene end by 0 bases; junction bases not matched to a gene: 7. CDR1 and CDR2 (germline): MNHEY, SVGAGI. The CDR3 here is CASRTGQGASYEQYF. DNA of the CDR3: TGTGCCAGCAGGACTGGACAGGGAGCCTCCTACGAGCAGTACTTC.

The DNA for the CDR3 is TGTGCCTGGAGTATGAATAGGGGAGAGACCCAGTACTTC. Its protein product is CAWSMNRGETQYF. This rearrangement joins TRBV30 to TRBJ2-5, with D tentatively TRBD1 (5 bases). Per the germline V gene, CDR1 is GTSNPN and CDR2 is SVGIG (reference sequence). V shed 2 bases and J shed 4 bases, with 11 bases lying between them. This CDR3 has 13 amino acids.

The chain employs TRBV7-9 and TRBJ1-2, with D perhaps TRBD1 (6 bases). This CDR3 contains 15 residues. The V end was cut by 0 bases, the J end by 3 bases, with 11 bases between. Germline V gives CDR1 SEHNR, CDR2 FQNEAQ (reference sequence). The CDR3 here is CASSLAAGVDYGYTF. CDR3 coding DNA: TGTGCCAGCAGCTTAGCAGCAGGGGTGGACTATGGCTACACCTTC. Drawing the rest from reference TRBV7-9 and TRBJ1-2, the complete variable domain is DTGVSQNPRHKITKRGQNVTFRCDPISEHNRLYWYRQTLGQGPEFLTYFQNEAQLEKSRLLSDRFSAERPKGSFSTLEIQRTEQGDSAMYLCASSLAAGVDYGYTFGSGTRLTVV.

V usage is TRBV30 and J usage is TRBJ2-3; D remains ambiguous. The germline gives CDR1 GTSNPN, CDR2 SVGIG (reference sequence). With 2 bases removed from V and 1 base from J, the gap between germline ends came to 4 bases. The CDR3 sequence is 12 residues long. The chain's CDR3 is CAWSLGTDTQYF. The CDR3 nucleotides read TGTGCCTGGAGTCTCGGCACAGATACGCAGTATTTT.

The chain recombines TRBV6-5 with TRBJ2-2; a weak D match, TRBD2 (5 bases). This CDR3 has 15 amino acids. The V end lost 6 bases, the J end lost 7 bases, and 18 bases lay between the germline ends. Germline lookup yields CDR1 MNHEY and CDR2 SVGAGI. In DNA, the CDR3 is TGTGCCAGCAGGACCGTTTCCCCCGGGAACGGGGAGCTGTTTTTT. This codes for CASRTVSPGNGELFF.

Only a few counts were recorded for this clone. The chain carries TRBV28 and TRBJ2-3; 9 bases match TRBD1. Losses at the gene ends were 4 bases for V and 9 bases for J; bases not matched to a gene: 17. Per the germline V gene, CDR1 is MDHEN and CDR2 is SYDVKM. The CDR3 covers 17 residues. Here the CDR3 DNA reads TGTGCCAGCAGTTCCCCCTCCGGGACAGGGTATATGCGGACGCAGTATTTT. Encoded protein: CASSSPSGTGYMRTQYF.

The chain links TRBV9 to TRBJ1-2, with a weak D call TRBD1 (5 bases). There are 13 residues in the CDR3. Germline V gene data show CDR1 as SGDLS and CDR2 as YYNGEE. The V end lost 0 bases, the J end lost 2 bases, and 5 bases lay between the germline ends. The CDR3 here is CASSVAGNYGYTF. CDR3 DNA: TGTGCCAGCAGCGTAGCAGGGAACTATGGCTACACCTTC.

DNA for the CDR3: TGTGCCAGCAGTTCCCCCTTGGGACTAGCGGACACAGATACGCAGTATTTT. It specifies CASSSPLGLADTDTQYF. The chain joins TRBV28 to TRBJ2-3; 11 nucleotides line up with TRBD2. The germline V gene has CDR1 MDHEN and CDR2 SYDVKM. The CDR3 is 17 amino acids. V was clipped by 4 bases and J by 2 bases; unmatched bases: 8. Looking up the rest from reference TRBV28 and TRBJ2-3 gives the full variable domain: DVKVTQSSRYLVKRTGEKVFLECVQDMDHENMFWYRQDPGLGLRLIYFSYDVKMKEKGDIPEGYSVSREKKERFSLILESASTNQTSMYLCASSSPLGLADTDTQYFGPGTRLTVL.

The rearrangement links TRBV2 to TRBJ1-1; TRBD1 matches at 9 bases. There are 16 residues in the CDR3. CDR1 SNHLY and CDR2 FYNNEI come from the germline V gene. The ends lost 7 bases at V and 2 bases at J; junction bases unmatched: 11. For the CDR3, the DNA is TGTGCCAGCACCTTACAGGGGGCGCGACTCAACACTGAAGCTTTCTTT. It translates to CASTLQGARLNTEAFF.

The chain has TRBV27 and TRBJ1-5; 10 bases fit TRBD1. Germline CDR1 is MNHEY and CDR2 is SMNVEV (reference sequence). V lost 6 bases and J lost 7; bases outside the gene matches: 9. CDR3 length: 15 residues. The CDR3 loop is CASSSGTGAFQPQHF. The CDR3, as DNA: TGTGCCAGCAGCTCCGGGACAGGGGCTTTCCAGCCCCAGCATTTT.

The chain joins TRBV19 to TRBJ1-4; D perhaps matches TRBD1 (6 bases). Trimming left V 10 bases short and J 4 bases short, with 19 bases between. CDR1 is LNHDA, CDR2 SQIVND, per germline (reference sequence). This CDR3 has 15 residues. The CDR3 sequence: CATMDPTGFNEKLFF. CDR3 DNA: TGTGCCACCATGGATCCTACAGGGTTTAATGAAAAACTGTTTTTT. Full variable domain (outside the CDR3, taken from reference TRBV19 and TRBJ1-4): DGGITQSPKYLFRKEGQNVTLSCEQNLNHDAMYWYRQDPGQGLRLIYYSQIVNDFQKGDIAEGYSVSREKKESFPLTVTSAQKNPTAFYLCATMDPTGFNEKLFFGSGTQLSVL.

The J gene is TRBJ1-1, the V gene TRBV6-5; tentative D call: TRBD1 (6 bases). Trimming shortened V by 5 bases and J by 8 bases, and 12 bases separated the two germline ends. Germline values: CDR1 MNHEY, CDR2 SVGAGI. This CDR3 contains 12 residues. The CDR3: CASSRTGLEAFF. DNA for the CDR3: TGTGCCAGCAGTCGAACAGGGTTAGAAGCTTTCTTT.

The chain joins TRBV2 to TRBJ1-3, with 8 bases fitting TRBD1. The V gene end was trimmed by 5 bases and the J gene end by 2 bases; junction bases not matched to a gene: 2. CDR1 is SNHLY, CDR2 FYNNEI, per germline. This CDR3 spans 14 amino acids. The CDR3 nucleotides are TGTGCCAGCAGTCAACAGGGGGCTGGAAACACCATATATTTT. This gives the protein CASSQQGAGNTIYF.

This sequence joins TRBV14 and TRBJ2-7; maybe TRBD2 (6 bases). This CDR3 is built from 13 residues. The V end was cut by 3 bases, the J end by 4 bases, with 10 bases between. Germline CDR1 is SGHDN and CDR2 is FVKESK. CDR3 region: CASSQGLPYEQYF. DNA for the CDR3: TGTGCCAGCAGCCAGGGACTCCCATACGAGCAGTACTTC.

This chain connects TRBV7-9 to TRBJ2-1; 9 nucleotides align to TRBD1. Germline values: CDR1 SEHNR, CDR2 FQNEAQ (reference sequence). CDR3 size: 14 residues. After removal of 6 bases from V and 11 bases from J, the junction contained 11 bases not matched to a gene. The CDR3 reads CASRPGTGHVKQFF. CDR3 in DNA: TGTGCCAGCAGGCCCGGGACAGGGCATGTTAAGCAGTTCTTC.

This chain uses TRBV2 with TRBJ2-1; 9 bases map to TRBD2. V gave up 4 bases and J gave up 8 bases; unmatched junction bases: 6. Germline loops: CDR1 SNHLY, CDR2 FYNNEI. The CDR3 sequence is 14 residues long. CDR3 protein: CASSVSGRGDEQFF. CDR3 DNA: TGTGCCAGCAGTGTTAGCGGGAGAGGGGATGAGCAGTTCTTC.

The genes are TRBV27 and TRBJ2-7, with 9 nucleotides matching TRBD1. CDR3 length: 12 amino acids. Trimming at V came to 10 bases and at J to 6 bases, leaving 7 bases not matched to a gene. Germline-derived CDR1 and CDR2 are MNHEY and SMNVEV (reference sequence). Here the CDR3 DNA reads TGTGCCACGGAAGGACAGGGGTCCGAGCAGTACTTC. Translating it yields CATEGQGSEQYF.

This chain joins TRBV5-1 and TRBJ1-1, with 7 bases aligning to TRBD1. This CDR3 region has 16 residues. V lost 2 bases to trimming and J lost 1 base; unmatched junction nucleotides: 8. In germline, CDR1 is SGHRS, CDR2 YFSETQ. CDR3 DNA sequence: TGCGCCAGCAGCTTTAGGACCGGGACAGAGAACACTGAAGCTTTCTTT. Its protein product is CASSFRTGTENTEAFF.